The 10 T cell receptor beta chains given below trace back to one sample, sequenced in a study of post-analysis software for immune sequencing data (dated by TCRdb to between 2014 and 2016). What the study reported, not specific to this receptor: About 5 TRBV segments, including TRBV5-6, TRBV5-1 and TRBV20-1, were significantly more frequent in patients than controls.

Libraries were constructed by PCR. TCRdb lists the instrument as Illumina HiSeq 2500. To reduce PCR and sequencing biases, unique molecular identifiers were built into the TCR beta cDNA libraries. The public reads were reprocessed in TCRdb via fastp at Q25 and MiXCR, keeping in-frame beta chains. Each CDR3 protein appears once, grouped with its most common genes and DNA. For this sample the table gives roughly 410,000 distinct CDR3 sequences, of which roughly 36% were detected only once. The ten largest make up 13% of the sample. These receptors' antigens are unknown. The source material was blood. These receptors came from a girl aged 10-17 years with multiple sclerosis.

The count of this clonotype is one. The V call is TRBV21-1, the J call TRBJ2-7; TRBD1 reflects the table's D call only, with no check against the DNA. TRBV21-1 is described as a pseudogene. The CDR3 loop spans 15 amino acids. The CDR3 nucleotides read TGTGCCAGCAGCGCCGAACCGGGACATCTTTACGAGCAGTACTTC. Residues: CASSAEPGHLYEQYF.

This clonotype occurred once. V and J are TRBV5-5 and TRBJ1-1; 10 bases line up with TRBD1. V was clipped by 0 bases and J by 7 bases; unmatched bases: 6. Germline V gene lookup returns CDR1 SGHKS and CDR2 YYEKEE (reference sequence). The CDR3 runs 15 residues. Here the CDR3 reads CASSLVGQGDGEAFF. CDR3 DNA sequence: TGTGCCAGCAGCTTGGTCGGACAGGGGGACGGTGAAGCTTTCTTT.

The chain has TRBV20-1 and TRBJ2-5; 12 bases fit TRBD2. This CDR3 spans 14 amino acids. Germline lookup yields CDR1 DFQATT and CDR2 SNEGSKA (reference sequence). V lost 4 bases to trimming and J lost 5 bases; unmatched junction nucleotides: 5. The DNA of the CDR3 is TGCAGTGCTACGACTAGCGGGGGAGGTGAGACCCAGTACTTC. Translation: CSATTSGGGETQYF.

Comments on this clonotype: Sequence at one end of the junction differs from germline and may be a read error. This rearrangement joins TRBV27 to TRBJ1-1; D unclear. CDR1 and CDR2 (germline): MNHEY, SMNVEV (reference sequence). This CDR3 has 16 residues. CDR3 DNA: TGTGCCAGCAGCTTATCCCTATCGGCTTCGAACACTGAAGCTTTCTTT. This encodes CASSLSLSASNTEAFF.

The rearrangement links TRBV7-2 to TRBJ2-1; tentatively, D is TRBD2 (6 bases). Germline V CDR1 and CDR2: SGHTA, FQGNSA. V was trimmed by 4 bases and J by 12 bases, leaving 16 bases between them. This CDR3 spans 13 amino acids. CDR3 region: CASSSGLPRGQFF. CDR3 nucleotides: TGTGCCAGCAGCTCGGGACTCCCTAGGGGGCAGTTCTTC.

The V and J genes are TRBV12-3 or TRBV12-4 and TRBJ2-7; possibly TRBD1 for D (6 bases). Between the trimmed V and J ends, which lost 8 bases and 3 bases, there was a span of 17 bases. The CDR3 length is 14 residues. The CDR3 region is CASRSAGTYYEQYF. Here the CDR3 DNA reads TGTGCCAGCCGATCAGCCGGGACATACTACGAGCAGTACTTC.

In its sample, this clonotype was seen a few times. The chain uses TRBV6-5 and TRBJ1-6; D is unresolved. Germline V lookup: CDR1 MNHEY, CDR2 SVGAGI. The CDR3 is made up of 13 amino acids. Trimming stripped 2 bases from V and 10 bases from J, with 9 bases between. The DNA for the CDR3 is TGTGCCAGCAGTTACAGGGCGGGGTCACCCCTCCACTTT. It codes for CASSYRAGSPLHF.

The CDR3 region is CASSLGVLRGEETQYF. The CDR3 DNA is TGTGCCAGCAGCTTAGGAGTATTGCGGGGTGAGGAGACCCAGTACTTC. The chain is built from TRBV7-8 and TRBJ2-7; maybe TRBD2 (6 bases). Matching the DNA end better, TRBJ2-5 makes the J call doubtful. Per germline, CDR1 SGHVS and CDR2 FQNEAQ. This CDR3 region has 16 residues.

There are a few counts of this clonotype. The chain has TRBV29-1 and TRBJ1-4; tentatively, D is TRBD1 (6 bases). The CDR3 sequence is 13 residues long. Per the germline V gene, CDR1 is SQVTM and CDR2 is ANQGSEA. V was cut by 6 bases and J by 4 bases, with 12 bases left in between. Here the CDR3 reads CSVGQRFNEKLFF. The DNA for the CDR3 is TGCAGCGTAGGACAGAGATTTAATGAAAAACTGTTTTTT.

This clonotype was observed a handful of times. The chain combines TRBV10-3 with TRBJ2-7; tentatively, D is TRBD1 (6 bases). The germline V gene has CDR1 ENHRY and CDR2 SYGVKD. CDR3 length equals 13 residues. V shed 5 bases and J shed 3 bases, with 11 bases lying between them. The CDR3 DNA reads TGTGCCATCAGTCCCGGGACATACTACGAGCAGTACTTC. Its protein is CAISPGTYYEQYF.